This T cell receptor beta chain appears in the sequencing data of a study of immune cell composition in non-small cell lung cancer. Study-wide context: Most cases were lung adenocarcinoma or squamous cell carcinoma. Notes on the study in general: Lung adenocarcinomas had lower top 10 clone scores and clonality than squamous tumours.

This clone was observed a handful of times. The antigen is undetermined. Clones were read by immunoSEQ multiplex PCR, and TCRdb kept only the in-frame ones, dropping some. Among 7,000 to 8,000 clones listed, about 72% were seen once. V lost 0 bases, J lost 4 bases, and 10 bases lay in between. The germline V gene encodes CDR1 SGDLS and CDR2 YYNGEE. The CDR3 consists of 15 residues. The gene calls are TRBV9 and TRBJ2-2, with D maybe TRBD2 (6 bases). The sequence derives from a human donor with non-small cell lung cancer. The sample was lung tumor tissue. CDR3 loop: CASSVAGGGTGELFF. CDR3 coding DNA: TGTGCCAGCAGCGTAGCCGGGGGAGGCACCGGGGAGCTGTTTTTT.